The 3 T cell receptor beta chains below come from one sample, sequenced in a study of cytomegalovirus exposure and HLA in healthy donors. The PCR ran on 60 Vbeta and 13 Jbeta primers. Produced via immunoSEQ multiplex PCR; TCRdb's table is partial and in-frame only. The repertoire holds about 95,000 clones, with less than 85% as singletons. The sample comprised PBMCs. Receptors originate from a man younger than 40 in good health and CMV-seropositive.

The rearrangement joins TRBV6-1 to TRBJ1-4, with a possible D match to TRBD1 (6 bases). V gave up 0 bases and J gave up 4 bases, with 9 bases separating them. This CDR3 comprises 15 residues. CDR1 MNHNS and CDR2 SASEGT come from the germline V gene. The CDR3 reads CASSEAQGSNEKLFF. The CDR3 region has the DNA TGTGCCAGCAGTGAAGCCCAGGGGAGTAATGAAAAACTGTTTTTT.

In this sample, this clone turned up a few times. V is TRBV7-9 and J is TRBJ2-7, with a weak D call TRBD1 (5 bases). The CDR3 length is 14 residues. Germline CDR1 reads SEHNR; CDR2 reads FQNEAQ (reference sequence). CDR3 coding DNA: TGTTCCAGCAGCCCGCAGGGCCCTGGCTACGAGCAGTACGTC. This encodes CSSSPQGPGYEQYV.

CDR3 amino acids: CASSLWGDSYEQYF. In nucleotides, the CDR3 is TGTGCCAGCAGCTTATGGGGCGACTCCTACGAGCAGTACTTC. The chain employs TRBV7-9 and TRBJ2-7; tentative D call: TRBD1 (5 bases). V was cut by 2 bases and J by 0 bases, with 8 bases left in between. The germline V gene encodes CDR1 SEHNR and CDR2 FQNEAQ (reference sequence). The CDR3 is 14 amino acids.